This T cell receptor (beta chain) was found in a study of T-cell reconstitution after alpha-beta-depleted transplantation in children. Unique molecular identifiers were incorporated into the prepared TCRbeta library. TCRdb reprocessed the PCR reads with MiXCR, giving one entry per CDR3 protein. Of approximately 520,000 distinct CDR3 sequences detected, approximately 32% appear once; the ten largest clones hold approximately 2.3%. Per germline, CDR1 SGHRS and CDR2 YFSETQ. The CDR3 is 15 amino acids. Between the trimmed V and J ends, which lost 0 bases and 0 bases, there was a span of 9 bases. Specimen: PBMCs from the stem cell graft donor, collected from the stem cell graft. V gene TRBV5-1 combines with J gene TRBJ1-1; no clear D. The TCR comes from a human donor who donated a stem cell graft to a child with aplastic anemia. The CDR3: CASSLAADMNTEAFF. CDR3 nucleotides: TGCGCCAGCAGCTTGGCGGCGGATATGAACACTGAAGCTTTCTTT.